Given below is one T cell receptor (beta chain) in context. Its antigen is unknown. The sample belongs to a study of T cell responses to AZD1222 COVID-19 vaccine. Overall study context: Whether given at about 4 or about 12 weeks, second doses were pooled.

Produced via immunoSEQ multiplex PCR; TCRdb's table is partial and in-frame only. The top ten hold about 3% of the sample, which has 170,000 or so clones, approximately 86% seen once. Points from the study as a whole: Targets within unmutated variant regions were reportedly found for nearly half of spike-specific TCRs. Among the donors, most were white British and more were female, and clonal diversity was possibly underestimated.

The germline CDR1 and CDR2 sequences are LNHNV and YYDKDF (reference sequence). The CDR3 spans 13 residues. Trimming took off 0 bases at V and 8 bases at J, with 5 bases between the two ends. The sequenced sample was peripheral blood, obtained on day 0 of AZD1222 vaccination. The origin of this receptor is an adult in good health. The chain combines TRBV15 with TRBJ1-6; unclear D gene. CDR3 protein: CATSRDGDSPLHF. Here the CDR3 DNA reads TGTGCCACCAGCAGAGATGGGGATTCACCCCTCCACTTT.